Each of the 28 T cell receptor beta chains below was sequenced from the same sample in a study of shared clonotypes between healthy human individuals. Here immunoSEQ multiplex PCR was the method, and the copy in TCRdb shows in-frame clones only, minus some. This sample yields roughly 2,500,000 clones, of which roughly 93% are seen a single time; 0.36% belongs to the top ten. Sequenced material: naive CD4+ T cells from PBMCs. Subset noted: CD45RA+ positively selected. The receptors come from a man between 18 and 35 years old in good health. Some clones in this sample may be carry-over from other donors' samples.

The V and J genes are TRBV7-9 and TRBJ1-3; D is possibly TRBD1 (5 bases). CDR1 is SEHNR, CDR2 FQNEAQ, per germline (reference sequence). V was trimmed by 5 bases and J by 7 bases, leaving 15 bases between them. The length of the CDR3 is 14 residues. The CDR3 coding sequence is TGTGCCAGCAGCCTAGACGGCAGGGCGAACACCATATATTTT. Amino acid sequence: CASSLDGRANTIYF.

The CDR3 DNA is TGCGCCAGCAGTGCGAGGGGATCGGGGAATTCACCCCTCCACTTT. Protein product: CASSARGSGNSPLHF. This chain links TRBV10-2 with TRBJ1-6; perhaps TRBD1 as D (5 bases). V was pared by 4 bases and J by 7 bases, with 14 bases between. The CDR3 consists of 15 residues. CDR1 WSHSY and CDR2 SAAADI come from the germline V gene.

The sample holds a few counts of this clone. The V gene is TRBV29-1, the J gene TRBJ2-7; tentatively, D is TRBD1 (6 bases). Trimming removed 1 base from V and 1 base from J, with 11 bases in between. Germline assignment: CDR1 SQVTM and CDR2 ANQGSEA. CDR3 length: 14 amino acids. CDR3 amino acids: CSVEARGRSYEQYF. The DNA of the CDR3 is TGCAGCGTTGAAGCCAGGGGACGGTCCTACGAGCAGTACTTC.

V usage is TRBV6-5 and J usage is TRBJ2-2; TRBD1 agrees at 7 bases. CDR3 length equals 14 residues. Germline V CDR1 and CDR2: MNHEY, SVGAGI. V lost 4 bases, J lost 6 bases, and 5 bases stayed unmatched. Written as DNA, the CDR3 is TGTGCCAGCAGTTTCCGACAGGGCCCCGGGGAGCTGTTTTTT. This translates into CASSFRQGPGELFF.

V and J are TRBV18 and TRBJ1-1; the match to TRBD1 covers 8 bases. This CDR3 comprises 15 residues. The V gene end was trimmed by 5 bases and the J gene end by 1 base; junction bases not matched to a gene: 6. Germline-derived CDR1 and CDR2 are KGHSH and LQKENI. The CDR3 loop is CASSLDRGWNTEAFF. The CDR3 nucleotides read TGTGCCAGCTCATTAGACAGGGGTTGGAACACTGAAGCTTTCTTT.

The CDR3 nucleotides read TGTGCCACCAGATCCCGTAATGAAAAACTGTTTTTT. Its protein product is CATRSRNEKLFF. V and J are TRBV15 and TRBJ1-4; D not certain. This CDR3 has 12 residues. From germline, CDR1 is LNHNV and CDR2 YYDKDF (reference sequence). V was trimmed by 6 bases and J by 4 bases, leaving 6 bases between them.

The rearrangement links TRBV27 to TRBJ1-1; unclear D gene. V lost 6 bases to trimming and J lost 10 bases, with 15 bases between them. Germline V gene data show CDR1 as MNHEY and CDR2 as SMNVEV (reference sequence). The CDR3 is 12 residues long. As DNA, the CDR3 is TGTGCCAGCAGCGAGCGAAATGGGCCAGCTTTCTTT. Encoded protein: CASSERNGPAFF.

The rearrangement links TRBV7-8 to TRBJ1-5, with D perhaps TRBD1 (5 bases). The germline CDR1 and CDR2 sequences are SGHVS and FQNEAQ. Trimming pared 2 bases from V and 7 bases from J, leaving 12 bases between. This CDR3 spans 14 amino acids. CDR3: CASSLMAGPQPQHF. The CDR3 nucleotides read TGTGCCAGCAGCTTAATGGCAGGGCCGCAGCCCCAGCATTTT.

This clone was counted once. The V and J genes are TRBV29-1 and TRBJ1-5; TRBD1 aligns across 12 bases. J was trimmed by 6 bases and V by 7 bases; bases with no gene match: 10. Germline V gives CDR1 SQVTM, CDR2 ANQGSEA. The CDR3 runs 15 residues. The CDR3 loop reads CSAQVGTGGFQPQHF. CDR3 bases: TGCAGCGCCCAGGTCGGGACAGGGGGCTTTCAGCCCCAGCATTTT.

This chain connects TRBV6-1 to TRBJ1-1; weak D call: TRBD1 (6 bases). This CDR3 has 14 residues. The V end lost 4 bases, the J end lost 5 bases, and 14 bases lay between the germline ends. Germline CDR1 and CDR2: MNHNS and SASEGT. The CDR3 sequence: CASSARGWGTEAFF. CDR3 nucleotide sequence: TGTGCCAGCAGTGCCAGGGGATGGGGGACTGAAGCTTTCTTT.

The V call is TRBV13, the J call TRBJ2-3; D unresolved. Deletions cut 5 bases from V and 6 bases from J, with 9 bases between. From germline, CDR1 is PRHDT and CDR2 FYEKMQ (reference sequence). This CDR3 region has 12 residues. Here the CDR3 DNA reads TGTGCCAGCAGCCTGGGCAGGGATACGCAGTATTTT. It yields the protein CASSLGRDTQYF. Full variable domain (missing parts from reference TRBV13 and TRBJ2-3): AAGVIQSPRHLIKEKRETATLKCYPIPRHDTVYWYQQGPGQDPQFLISFYEKMQSDKGSIPDRFSAQQFSDYHSELNMSSLELGDSALYFCASSLGRDTQYFGPGTRLTVL.

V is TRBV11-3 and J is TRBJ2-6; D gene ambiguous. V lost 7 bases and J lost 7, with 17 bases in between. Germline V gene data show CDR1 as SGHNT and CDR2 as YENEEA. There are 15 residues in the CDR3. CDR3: CASIRPHYRANVLTF. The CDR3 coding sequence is TGTGCCAGCATTCGTCCACACTACCGAGCCAACGTCCTGACTTTC.

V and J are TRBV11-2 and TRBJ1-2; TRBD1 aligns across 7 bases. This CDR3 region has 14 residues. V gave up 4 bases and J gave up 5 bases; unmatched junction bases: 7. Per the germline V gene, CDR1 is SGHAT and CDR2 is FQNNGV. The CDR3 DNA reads TGTGCCAGCAGCTCCACGGGACAGCCTTATGGCTACACCTTC. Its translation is CASSSTGQPYGYTF. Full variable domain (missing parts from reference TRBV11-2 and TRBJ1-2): EAGVAQSPRYKIIEKRQSVAFWCNPISGHATLYWYQQILGQGPKLLIQFQNNGVVDDSQLPKDRFSAERLKGVDSTLKIQPAKLEDSAVYLCASSSTGQPYGYTFGSGTRLTVV.

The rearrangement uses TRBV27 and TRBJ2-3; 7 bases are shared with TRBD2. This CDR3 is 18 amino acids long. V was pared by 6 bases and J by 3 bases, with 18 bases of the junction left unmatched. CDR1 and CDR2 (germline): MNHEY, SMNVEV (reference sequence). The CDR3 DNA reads TGTGCCAGCAGCAACCAACCCCCGGGACTACAAACAACAGATACGCAGTATTTT. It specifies CASSNQPPGLQTTDTQYF.

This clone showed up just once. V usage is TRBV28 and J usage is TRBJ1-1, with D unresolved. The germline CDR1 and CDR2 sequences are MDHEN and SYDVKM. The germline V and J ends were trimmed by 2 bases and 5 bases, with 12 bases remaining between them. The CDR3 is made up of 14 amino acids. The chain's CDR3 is CASSLEGLDTEAFF. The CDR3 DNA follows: TGTGCCAGCAGTTTAGAGGGCTTGGATACTGAAGCTTTCTTT.

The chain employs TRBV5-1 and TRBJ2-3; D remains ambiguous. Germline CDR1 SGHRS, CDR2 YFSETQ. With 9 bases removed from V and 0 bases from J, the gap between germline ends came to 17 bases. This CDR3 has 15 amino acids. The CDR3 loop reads CATASSSASTDTQYF. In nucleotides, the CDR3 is TGCGCCACCGCATCCAGTTCGGCTAGCACAGATACGCAGTATTTT.

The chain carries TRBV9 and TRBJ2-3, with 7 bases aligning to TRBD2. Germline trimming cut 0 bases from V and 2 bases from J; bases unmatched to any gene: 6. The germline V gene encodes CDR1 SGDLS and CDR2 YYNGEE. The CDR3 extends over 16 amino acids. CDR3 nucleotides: TGTGCCAGCAGCGTAGGGGCTAGCGGAGACACAGATACGCAGTATTTT. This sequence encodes CASSVGASGDTDTQYF.

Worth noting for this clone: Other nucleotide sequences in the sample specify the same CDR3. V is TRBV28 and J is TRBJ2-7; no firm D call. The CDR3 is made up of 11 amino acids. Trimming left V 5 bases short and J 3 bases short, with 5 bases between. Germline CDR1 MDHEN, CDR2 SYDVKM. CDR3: CASSRFYEQYF. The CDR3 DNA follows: TGTGCCAGCAGTCGATTCTACGAGCAGTACTTC.

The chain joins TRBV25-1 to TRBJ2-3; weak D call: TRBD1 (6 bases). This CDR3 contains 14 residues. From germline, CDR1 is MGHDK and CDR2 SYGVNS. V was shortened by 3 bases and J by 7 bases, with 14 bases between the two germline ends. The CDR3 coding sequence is TGTGCCAGCAGTGAGGGGGCCCAGAGACATACGCAGTATTTT. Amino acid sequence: CASSEGAQRHTQYF.

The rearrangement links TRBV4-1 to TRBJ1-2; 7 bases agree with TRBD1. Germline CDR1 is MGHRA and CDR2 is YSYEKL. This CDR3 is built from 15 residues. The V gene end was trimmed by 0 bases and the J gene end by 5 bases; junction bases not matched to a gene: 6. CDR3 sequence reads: CASSQDSDRFYGYTF. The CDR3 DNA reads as TGCGCCAGCAGCCAAGACTCGGACAGGTTTTATGGCTACACCTTC.

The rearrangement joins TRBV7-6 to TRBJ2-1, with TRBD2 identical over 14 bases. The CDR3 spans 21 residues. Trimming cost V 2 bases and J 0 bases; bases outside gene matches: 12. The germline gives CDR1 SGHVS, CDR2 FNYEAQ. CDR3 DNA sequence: TGTGCCAGCAGCTTACCCCAGGGACTAGCGGGAGCTTTGAGCTCCTACAATGAGCAGTTCTTC. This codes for CASSLPQGLAGALSSYNEQFF.

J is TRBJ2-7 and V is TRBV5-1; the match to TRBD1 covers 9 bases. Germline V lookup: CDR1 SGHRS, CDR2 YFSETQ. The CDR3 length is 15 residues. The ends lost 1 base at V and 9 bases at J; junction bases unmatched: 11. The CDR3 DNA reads TGCGCCAGCAGCTTGACAGGGGGCGAACGGGGTCGGCAGTACTTC. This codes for CASSLTGGERGRQYF.

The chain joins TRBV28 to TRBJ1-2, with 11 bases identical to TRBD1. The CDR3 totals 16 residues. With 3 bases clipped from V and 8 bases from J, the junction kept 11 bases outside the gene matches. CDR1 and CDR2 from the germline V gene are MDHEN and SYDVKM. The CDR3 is CASSFPGTGGWRGYTF. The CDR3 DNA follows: TGTGCCAGCAGTTTCCCCGGGACAGGGGGTTGGCGCGGCTACACCTTC.

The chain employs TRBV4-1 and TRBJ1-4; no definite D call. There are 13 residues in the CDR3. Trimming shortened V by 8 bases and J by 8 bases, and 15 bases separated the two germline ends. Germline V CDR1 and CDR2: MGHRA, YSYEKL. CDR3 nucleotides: TGCGCCAGCCCAGCCCGTCTGGGCGAAAAACTGTTTTTT. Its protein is CASPARLGEKLFF.

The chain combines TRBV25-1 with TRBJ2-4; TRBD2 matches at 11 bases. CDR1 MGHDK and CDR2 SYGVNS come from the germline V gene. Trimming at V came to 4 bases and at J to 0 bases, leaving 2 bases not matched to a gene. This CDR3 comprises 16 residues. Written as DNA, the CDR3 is TGTGCCAGCAGTGCCGGACTAGCGGGAGCCAAAAACATTCAGTACTTC. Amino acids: CASSAGLAGAKNIQYF.

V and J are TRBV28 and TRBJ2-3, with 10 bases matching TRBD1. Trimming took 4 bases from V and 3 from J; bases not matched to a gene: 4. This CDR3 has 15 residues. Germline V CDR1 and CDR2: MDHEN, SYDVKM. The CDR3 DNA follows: TGTGCCAGCAGTTCAGGGACAGGGGTAACAGATACGCAGTATTTT. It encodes CASSSGTGVTDTQYF.

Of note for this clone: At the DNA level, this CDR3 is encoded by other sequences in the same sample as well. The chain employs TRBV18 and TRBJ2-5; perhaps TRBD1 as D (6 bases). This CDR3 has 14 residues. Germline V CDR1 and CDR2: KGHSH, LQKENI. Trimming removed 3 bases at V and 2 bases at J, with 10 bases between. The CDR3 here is CASSPSGQQETQYF. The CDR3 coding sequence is TGTGCCAGCTCACCGTCCGGACAGCAAGAGACCCAGTACTTC.

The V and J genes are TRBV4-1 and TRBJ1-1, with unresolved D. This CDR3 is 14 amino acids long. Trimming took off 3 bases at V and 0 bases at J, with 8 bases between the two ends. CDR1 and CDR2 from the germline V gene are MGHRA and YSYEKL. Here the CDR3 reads CASSQDQLNTEAFF. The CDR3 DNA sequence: TGCGCCAGCAGCCAGGATCAGCTGAACACTGAAGCTTTCTTT.